This T cell receptor beta chain was sequenced in a study of T cell responses to AZD1222 COVID-19 vaccine. Overall study results and limits: Reports say nearly half of spike-specific TCRs go after unmutated variant regions. Donors were largely white British and mainly female; clonal diversity was possibly underestimated.

Of note for this clone: Antigen: not known.

Data came from immunoSEQ multiplex PCR; TCRdb stores just in-frame clones and leaves some out. The sample lists under 150,000 clones; over 75% were seen once. Germline CDR1 reads LNHNV; CDR2 reads YYDKDF (reference sequence). The V end was cut by 8 bases, the J end by 4 bases, with 15 bases between. The CDR3 runs to 14 residues. The sequence was obtained from an adult in good health. The sample here was peripheral blood, taken on day 0 of AZD1222 vaccination. The gene calls are TRBV15 and TRBJ1-3; TRBD1 might be the D (5 bases). The CDR3: CATGGGSVGNTIYF. CDR3 DNA: TGTGCCACCGGGGGTGGAAGTGTCGGAAACACCATATATTTT.